This T cell receptor beta chain was identified during a study of regulatory T cells in long-lasting Graves disease. Sample time point: newly diagnosed GD, antithyroid drugs for less than 3 months. RNA extracted from PBMCs served as the sequencing template. Per germline, CDR1 SQVTM and CDR2 ANQGSEA. The V gene end was trimmed by 7 bases and the J gene end by 4 bases; junction bases not matched to a gene: 4. The CDR3 has 14 residues. Arm-PCR with iRepertoire HTBI primers amplified the CDR3 regions for these TCR beta libraries. TCRdb redid the calling of the multiplex PCR reads with MiXCR, one entry per CDR3 protein. The sample lists 350,000 to 450,000 distinct CDR3 sequences, 15% occurring once. This clonotype was detected many times. The same data also went into a second study, on T cells in Graves' hyperthyroidism and ophthalmopathy.

The receptor was derived from a woman between 25 and 40 years old with Graves disease. The material sequenced was peripheral blood mononuclear cells (PBMCs), taken at new diagnosis, from a patient treated with antithyroid drugs. This chain joins TRBV29-1 and TRBJ2-1, with 13 bases aligning to TRBD2. This CDR3 is CSGTTSGGYNEQFF. Written as DNA, the CDR3 is TGCAGCGGTACGACTAGCGGGGGGTACAATGAGCAGTTCTTC.